This T cell receptor beta chain derives from a study of T cell responses to AZD1222 COVID-19 vaccine. Study-level results: Donor demographics were predominantly white British with a female majority; clonal diversity may be underestimated.

The repertoire was sequenced with immunoSEQ multiplex PCR; TCRdb's copy has only in-frame clones and lacks some. In the table there are around 140,000 clones, roughly nine tenths of which are singletons. On this clone: Its antigen is unidentified.

Some second doses came at about 4 weeks and others at about 12 weeks; these were pooled. The clonotype comes from an adult who received the AZD1222 COVID-19 vaccine. The input for sequencing was peripheral blood, taken 28 days after the second AZD1222 dose.

The CDR3 is CASTTGNYGYTF. DNA of the CDR3: TGTGCCAGCACAACAGGGAACTATGGCTACACCTTC. This chain connects TRBV6-5 to TRBJ1-2; the D gene is possibly TRBD1 (6 bases). From germline, CDR1 is MNHEY and CDR2 SVGAGI. The germline V and J ends were trimmed by 7 bases and 2 bases, with 8 bases remaining between them. The CDR3 contains 12 residues.